Sequencing of this TCR beta chain was carried out in a study of cytomegalovirus exposure and HLA in healthy donors. Study-level findings and limits: When analyzed later, a missense DCLRE1C variant was found to be linked to TCR beta V- and J-gene trimming. It was 150 to 200 TCR beta chains that were listed as cytomegalovirus-associated. TCR beta V segments were, for the most part, productive about 90% or about 30% of the time in an earlier analysis. TCR association rates varied by HLA locus in a later analysis, with DRB1 highest and HLA-C lowest.

The CDR3 is 15 amino acids. The V gene lost 10 bases and the J gene lost 0 bases, with 19 bases spanning the gap. Per germline, CDR1 MNHEY and CDR2 SMNVEV (reference sequence). PCR amplification relied on 60 Vbeta primers (plus 13 Jbeta primers). The table came from immunoSEQ multiplex PCR; TCRdb's copy has only in-frame clones and leaves some out. The table lists some 100,000 clones, roughly 80% of them singletons. Comments on this clone: Its antigen is undetermined.

The receptor's source is a woman in her forties or fifties in good health and CMV-seropositive. Sequenced: PBMCs. The chain joins TRBV27 to TRBJ2-7; tentatively, D is TRBD2 (5 bases). CDR3 region: CAIATRDTSSYEQYF. CDR3 coding DNA: TGTGCCATAGCGACACGCGACACCAGCTCCTACGAGCAGTACTTC.